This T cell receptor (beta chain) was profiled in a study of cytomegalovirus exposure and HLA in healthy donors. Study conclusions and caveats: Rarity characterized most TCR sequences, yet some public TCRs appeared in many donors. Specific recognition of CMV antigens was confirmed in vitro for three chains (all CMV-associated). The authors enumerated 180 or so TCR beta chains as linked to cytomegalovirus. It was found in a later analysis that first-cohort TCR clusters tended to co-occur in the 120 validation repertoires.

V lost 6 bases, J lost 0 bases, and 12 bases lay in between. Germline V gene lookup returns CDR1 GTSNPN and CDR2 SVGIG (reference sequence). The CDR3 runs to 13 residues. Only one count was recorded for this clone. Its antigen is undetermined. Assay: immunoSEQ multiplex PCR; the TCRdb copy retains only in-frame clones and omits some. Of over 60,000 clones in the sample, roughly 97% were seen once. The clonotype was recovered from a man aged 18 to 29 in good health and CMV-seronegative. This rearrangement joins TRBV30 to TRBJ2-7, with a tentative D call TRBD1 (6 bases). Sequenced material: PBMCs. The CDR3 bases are TGTGCCTGTACTACAGGGTCCTCCTACGAGCAGTACTTC. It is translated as CACTTGSSYEQYF.